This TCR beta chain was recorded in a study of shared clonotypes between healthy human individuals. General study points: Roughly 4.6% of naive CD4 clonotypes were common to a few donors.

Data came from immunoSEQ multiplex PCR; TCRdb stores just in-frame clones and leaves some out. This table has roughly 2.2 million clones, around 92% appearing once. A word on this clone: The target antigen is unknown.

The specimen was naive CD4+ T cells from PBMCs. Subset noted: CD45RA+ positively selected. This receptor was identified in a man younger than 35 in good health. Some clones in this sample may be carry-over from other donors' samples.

In DNA form, the CDR3 reads TGTGCCAGTAGTATGAGACTAGCTGACACCGGGGAGCTGTTTTTT. This sequence encodes CASSMRLADTGELFF. The chain joins TRBV19 to TRBJ2-2; 7 nucleotides agree with TRBD2. Germline-derived CDR1 and CDR2 are LNHDA and SQIVND (reference sequence). This CDR3 comprises 15 residues. With 3 bases clipped from V and 3 bases from J, the junction kept 4 bases outside the gene matches.